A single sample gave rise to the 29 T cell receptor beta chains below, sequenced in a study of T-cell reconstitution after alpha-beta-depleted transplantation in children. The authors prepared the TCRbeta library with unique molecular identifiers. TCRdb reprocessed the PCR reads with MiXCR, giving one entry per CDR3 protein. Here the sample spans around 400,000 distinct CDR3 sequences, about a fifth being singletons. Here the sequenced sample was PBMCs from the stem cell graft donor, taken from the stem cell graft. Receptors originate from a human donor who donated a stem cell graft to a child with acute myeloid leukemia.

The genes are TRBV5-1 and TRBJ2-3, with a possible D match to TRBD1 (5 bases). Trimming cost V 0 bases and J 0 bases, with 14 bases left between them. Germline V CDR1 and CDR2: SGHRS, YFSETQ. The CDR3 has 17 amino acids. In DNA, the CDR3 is TGCGCCAGCAGCTTGGCCCCGACAGTTACTAGCACAGATACGCAGTATTTT. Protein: CASSLAPTVTSTDTQYF.

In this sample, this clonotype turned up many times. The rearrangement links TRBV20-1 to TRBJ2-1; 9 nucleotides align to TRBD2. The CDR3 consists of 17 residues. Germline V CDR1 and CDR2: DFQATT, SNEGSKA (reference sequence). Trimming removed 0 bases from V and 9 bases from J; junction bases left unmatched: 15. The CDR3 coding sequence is TGCAGTGCTAGAGATCTTACAGCTAGCGGGGACCAGAGTGAGCAGTTCTTC. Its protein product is CSARDLTASGDQSEQFF.

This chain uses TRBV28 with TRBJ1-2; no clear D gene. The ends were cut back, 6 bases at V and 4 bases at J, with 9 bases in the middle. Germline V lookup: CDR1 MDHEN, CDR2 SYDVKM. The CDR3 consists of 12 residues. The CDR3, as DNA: TGTGCCAGCAGCTCTGGGAGCTATGGCTACACCTTC. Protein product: CASSSGSYGYTF.

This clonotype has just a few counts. The CDR3 nucleotides read TGCGCCAGCAGTGAAAGTTCGGGGACTAGCGGGAGACGATACAATGAGCAGTTCTTC. Its translation: CASSESSGTSGRRYNEQFF. This chain connects TRBV10-2 to TRBJ2-1, with 14 bases that match TRBD2. The trim removed 3 bases at V and 4 bases at J, leaving 11 bases unmatched. The CDR3 is made up of 19 amino acids. From germline, CDR1 is WSHSY and CDR2 SAAADI.

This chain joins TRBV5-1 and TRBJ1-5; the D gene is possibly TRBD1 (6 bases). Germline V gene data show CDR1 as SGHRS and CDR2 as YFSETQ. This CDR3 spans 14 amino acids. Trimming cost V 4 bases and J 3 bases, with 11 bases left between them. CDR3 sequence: CASSEGQVNQPQHF. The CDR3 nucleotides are TGCGCCAGCAGCGAGGGACAAGTCAATCAGCCCCAGCATTTT.

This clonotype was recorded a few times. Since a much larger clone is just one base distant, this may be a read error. In nucleotides, the CDR3 is TGCAGTGCTAGCGGGACAGGGACCTACGAGCAGTACTTC. This gives the protein CSASGTGTYEQYF. V and J are TRBV20-1 and TRBJ2-7, with 9 bases that match TRBD1. Germline CDR1 DFQATT, CDR2 SNEGSKA (reference sequence). The CDR3 covers 13 residues. The V segment lost 3 bases and the J segment 2 bases; nucleotides outside the gene matches: 2.

CDR3 nucleotide sequence: TGTGCCAGCTCTCCCACAGGAGCCTTCATGAACACTGAAGCTTTCTTT. Translation: CASSPTGAFMNTEAFF. The chain has TRBV6-1 and TRBJ1-1; D might be TRBD1 (5 bases). V was pared by 8 bases and J by 0 bases, with 19 bases between. The CDR3 contains 16 residues. Looked up from germline, CDR1 is MNHNS and CDR2 is SASEGT.

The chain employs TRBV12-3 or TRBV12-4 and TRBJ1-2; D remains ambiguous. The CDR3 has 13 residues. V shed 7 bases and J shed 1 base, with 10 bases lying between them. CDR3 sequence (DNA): TGTGCCAGCACCTTAGGGATTAACTATGGCTACACCTTC. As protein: CASTLGINYGYTF.

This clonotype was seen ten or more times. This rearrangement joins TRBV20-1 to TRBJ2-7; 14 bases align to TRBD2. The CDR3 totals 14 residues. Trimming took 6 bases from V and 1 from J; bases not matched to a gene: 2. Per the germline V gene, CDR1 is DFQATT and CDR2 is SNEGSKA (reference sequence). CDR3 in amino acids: CSAGTSGRSYEQYF. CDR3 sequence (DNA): TGCAGTGCGGGGACTAGCGGGAGATCCTACGAGCAGTACTTC.

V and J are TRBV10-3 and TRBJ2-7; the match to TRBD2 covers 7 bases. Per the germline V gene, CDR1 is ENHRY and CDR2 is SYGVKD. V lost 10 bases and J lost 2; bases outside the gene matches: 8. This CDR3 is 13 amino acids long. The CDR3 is CATRNGGTYEQYF. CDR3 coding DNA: TGTGCCACACGAAACGGGGGGACCTACGAGCAGTACTTC.

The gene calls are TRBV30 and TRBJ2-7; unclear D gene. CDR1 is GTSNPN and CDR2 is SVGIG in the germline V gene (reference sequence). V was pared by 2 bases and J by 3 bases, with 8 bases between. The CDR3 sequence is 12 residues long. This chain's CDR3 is CAWSPSSYEQYF. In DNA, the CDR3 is TGTGCCTGGAGTCCATCTAGCTACGAGCAGTACTTC.

CDR3 coding DNA: TGTGCCAGCAGTTTATGGGCCGAGGGACAGGGAAATGGCTACACCTTC. This encodes CASSLWAEGQGNGYTF. This chain links TRBV28 with TRBJ1-2; 9 bases agree with TRBD1. The CDR3 loop spans 16 amino acids. Germline CDR1 is MDHEN and CDR2 is SYDVKM. The trim removed 0 bases at V and 6 bases at J, leaving 8 bases unmatched.

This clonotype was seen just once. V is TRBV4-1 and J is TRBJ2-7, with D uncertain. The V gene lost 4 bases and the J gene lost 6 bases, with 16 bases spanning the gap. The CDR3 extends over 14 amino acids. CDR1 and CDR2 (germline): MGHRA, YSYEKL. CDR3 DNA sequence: TGCGCCAGCAGCCCCCCGGGTCAAGCAGGCGAGCAGTACTTC. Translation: CASSPPGQAGEQYF.

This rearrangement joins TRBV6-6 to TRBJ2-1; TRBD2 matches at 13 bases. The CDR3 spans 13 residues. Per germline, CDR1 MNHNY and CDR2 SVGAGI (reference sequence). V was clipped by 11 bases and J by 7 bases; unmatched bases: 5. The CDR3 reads CAGRTSGSNEQFF. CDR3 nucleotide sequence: TGTGCCGGGAGGACTAGCGGGAGTAATGAGCAGTTCTTC.

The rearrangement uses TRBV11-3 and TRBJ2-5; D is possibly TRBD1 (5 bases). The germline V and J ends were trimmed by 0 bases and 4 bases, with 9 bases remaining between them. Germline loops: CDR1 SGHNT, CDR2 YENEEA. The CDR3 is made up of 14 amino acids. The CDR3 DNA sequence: TGTGCCAGCAGCTTAGATGGGGCTGGAGAGACCCAGTACTTC. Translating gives CASSLDGAGETQYF.

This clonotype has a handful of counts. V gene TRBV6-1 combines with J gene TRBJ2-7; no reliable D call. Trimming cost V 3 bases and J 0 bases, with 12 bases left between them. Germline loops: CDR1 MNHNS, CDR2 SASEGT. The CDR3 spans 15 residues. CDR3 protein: CASSEGMMSSYEQYF. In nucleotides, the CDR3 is TGTGCCAGCAGTGAGGGAATGATGAGCTCCTACGAGCAGTACTTC.

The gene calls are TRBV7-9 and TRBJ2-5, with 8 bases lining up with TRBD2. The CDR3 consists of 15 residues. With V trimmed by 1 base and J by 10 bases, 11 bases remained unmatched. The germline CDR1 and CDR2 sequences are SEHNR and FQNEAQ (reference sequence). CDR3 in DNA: TGTGCCAGCAGCTTAGATCTAAACGGGAGGGTGATCCAGTACTTC. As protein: CASSLDLNGRVIQYF.

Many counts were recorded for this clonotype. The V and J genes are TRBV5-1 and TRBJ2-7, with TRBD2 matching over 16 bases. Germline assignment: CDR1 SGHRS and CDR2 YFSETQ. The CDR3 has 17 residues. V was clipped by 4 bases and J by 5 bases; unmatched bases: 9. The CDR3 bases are TGCGCCAGCAGCCCTGGGACTAGCGGGAGGGCATGGCACGAGCAGTACTTC. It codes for CASSPGTSGRAWHEQYF.

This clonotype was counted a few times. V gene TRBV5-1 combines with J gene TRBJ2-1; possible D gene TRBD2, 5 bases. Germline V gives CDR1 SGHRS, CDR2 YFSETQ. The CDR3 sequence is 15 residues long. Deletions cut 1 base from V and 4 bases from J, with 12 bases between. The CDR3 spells CASSLPNREYNEQFF. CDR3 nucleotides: TGCGCCAGCAGCTTGCCGAACCGGGAATACAATGAGCAGTTCTTC. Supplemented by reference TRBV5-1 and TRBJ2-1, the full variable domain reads KAGVTQTPRYLIKTRGQQVTLSCSPISGHRSVSWYQQTPGQGLQFLFEYFSETQRNKGNFPGRFSGRQFSNSRSEMNVSTLELGDSALYLCASSLPNREYNEQFFGPGTRLTVL.

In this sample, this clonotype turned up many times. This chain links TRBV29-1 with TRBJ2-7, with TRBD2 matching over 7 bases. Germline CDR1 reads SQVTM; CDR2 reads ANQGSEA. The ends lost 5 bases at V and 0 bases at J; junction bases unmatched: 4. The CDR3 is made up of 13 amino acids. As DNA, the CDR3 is TGCAGCGTTACTGGCGGGAGCTCCTACGAGCAGTACTTC. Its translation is CSVTGGSSYEQYF.

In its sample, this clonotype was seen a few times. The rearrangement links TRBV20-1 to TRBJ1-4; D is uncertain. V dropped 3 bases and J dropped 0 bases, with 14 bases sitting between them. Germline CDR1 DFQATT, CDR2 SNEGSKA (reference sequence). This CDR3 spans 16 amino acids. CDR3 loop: CSASLRLATTNEKLFF. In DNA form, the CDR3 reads TGCAGTGCTAGTCTAAGGTTGGCAACAACTAATGAAAAACTGTTTTTT.

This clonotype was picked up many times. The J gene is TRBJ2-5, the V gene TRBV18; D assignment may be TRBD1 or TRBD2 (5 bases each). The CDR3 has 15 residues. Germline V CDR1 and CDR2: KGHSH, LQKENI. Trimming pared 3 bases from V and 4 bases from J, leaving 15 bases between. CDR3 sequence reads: CASSPSGGSGETQYF. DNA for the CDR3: TGTGCCAGCTCACCTAGTGGGGGATCGGGAGAGACCCAGTACTTC. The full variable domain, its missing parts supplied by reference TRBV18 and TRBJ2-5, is NAGVMQNPRHLVRRRGQEARLRCSPMKGHSHVYWYRQLPEEGLKFMVYLQKENIIDESGMPKERFSAEFPKEGPSILRIQQVVRGDSAAYFCASSPSGGSGETQYFGPGTRLLVL.

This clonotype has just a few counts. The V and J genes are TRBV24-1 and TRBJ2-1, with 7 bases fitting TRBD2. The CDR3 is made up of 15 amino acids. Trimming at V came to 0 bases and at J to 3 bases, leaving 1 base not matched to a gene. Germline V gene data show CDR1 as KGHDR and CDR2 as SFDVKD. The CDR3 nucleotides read TGTGCCACCAGTGATTTGACTAGCGACTACAATGAGCAGTTCTTC. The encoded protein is CATSDLTSDYNEQFF.

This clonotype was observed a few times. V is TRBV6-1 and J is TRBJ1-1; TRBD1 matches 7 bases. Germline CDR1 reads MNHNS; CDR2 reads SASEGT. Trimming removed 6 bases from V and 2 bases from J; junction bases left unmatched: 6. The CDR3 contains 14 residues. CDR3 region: CASSFRDSNTEAFF. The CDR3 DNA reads TGTGCCAGCAGCTTTCGGGACAGCAACACTGAAGCTTTCTTT.

Written as DNA, the CDR3 is TGTGCCAGCAGTTACTCACGAGATAGGGGTGAAGCTTTCTTT. It encodes CASSYSRDRGEAFF. The chain employs TRBV6-5 and TRBJ1-1; possibly TRBD1 for D (5 bases). Germline CDR1 MNHEY, CDR2 SVGAGI. Trimming took 0 bases from V and 7 from J, leaving 12 bases between them. The CDR3 runs 14 residues.

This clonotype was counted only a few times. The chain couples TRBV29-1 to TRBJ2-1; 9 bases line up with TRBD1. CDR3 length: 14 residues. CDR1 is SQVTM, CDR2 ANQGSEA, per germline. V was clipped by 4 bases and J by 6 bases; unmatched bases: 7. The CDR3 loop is CSVGAGQGSNEQFF. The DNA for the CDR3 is TGCAGCGTTGGGGCTGGACAGGGGTCCAATGAGCAGTTCTTC.

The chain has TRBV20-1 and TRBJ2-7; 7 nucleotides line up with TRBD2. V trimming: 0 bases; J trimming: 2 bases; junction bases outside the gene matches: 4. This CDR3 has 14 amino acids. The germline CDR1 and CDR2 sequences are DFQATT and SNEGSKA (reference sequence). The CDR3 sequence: CSARDLAEPYEQYF. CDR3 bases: TGCAGTGCTAGAGATCTAGCGGAACCCTACGAGCAGTACTTC.

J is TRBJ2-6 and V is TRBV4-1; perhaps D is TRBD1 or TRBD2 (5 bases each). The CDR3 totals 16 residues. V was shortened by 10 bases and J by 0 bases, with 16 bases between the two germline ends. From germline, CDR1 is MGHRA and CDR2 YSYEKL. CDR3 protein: CATSHGTDSGANVLTF. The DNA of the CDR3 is TGCGCCACCTCGCATGGGACGGACTCTGGGGCCAACGTCCTGACTTTC.

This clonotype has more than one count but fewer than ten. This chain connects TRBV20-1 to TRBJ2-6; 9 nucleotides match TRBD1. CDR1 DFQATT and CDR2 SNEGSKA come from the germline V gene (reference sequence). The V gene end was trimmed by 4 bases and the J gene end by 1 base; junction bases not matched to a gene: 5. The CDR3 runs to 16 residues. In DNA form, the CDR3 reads TGCAGTGCTACCCGACAGGGGGTGTCTGGGGCCAACGTCCTGACTTTC. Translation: CSATRQGVSGANVLTF.